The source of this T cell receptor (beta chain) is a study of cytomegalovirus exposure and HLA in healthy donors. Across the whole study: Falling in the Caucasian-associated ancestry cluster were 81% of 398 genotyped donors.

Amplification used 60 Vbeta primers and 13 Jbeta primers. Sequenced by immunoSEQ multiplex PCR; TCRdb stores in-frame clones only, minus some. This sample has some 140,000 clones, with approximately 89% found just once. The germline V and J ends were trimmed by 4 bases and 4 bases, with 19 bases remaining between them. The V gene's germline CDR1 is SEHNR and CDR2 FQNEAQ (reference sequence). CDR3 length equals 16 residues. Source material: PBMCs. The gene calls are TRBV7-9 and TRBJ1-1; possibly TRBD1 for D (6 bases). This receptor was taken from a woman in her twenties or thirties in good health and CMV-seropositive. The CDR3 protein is CASSSSLQGSFTEAFF. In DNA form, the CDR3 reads TGTGCCAGCAGCTCTTCATTACAGGGCTCCTTCACTGAAGCTTTCTTT.